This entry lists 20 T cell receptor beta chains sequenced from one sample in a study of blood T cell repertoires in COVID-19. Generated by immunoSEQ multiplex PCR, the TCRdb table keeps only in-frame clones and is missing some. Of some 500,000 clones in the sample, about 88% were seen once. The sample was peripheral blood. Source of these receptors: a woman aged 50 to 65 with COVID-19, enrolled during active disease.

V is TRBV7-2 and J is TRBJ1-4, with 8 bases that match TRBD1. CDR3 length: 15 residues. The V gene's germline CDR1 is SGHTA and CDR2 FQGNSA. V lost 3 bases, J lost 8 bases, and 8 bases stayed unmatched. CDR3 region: CASSFATGEGEKLFF. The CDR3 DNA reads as TGTGCCAGCAGCTTCGCGACAGGGGAGGGCGAAAAACTGTTTTTT.

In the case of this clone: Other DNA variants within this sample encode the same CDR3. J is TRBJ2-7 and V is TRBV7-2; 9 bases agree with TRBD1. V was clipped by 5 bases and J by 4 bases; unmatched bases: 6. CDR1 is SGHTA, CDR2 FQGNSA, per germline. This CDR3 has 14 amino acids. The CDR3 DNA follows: TGTGCCAGCAGCCCCGGGACAGGGCCTTACGAGCAGTACTTC. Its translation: CASSPGTGPYEQYF.

The CDR3 loop is CASSEQGGPTEQYF. Written as DNA, the CDR3 is TGTGCCAGCAGCGAACAGGGGGGACCCACCGAGCAGTACTTC. This rearrangement joins TRBV7-6 to TRBJ2-7, with 8 nucleotides matching TRBD1. The germline gives CDR1 SGHVS, CDR2 FNYEAQ. CDR3 size: 14 residues. Germline trimming cut 5 bases from V and 6 bases from J; bases unmatched to any gene: 9. Drawing the rest from reference TRBV7-6 and TRBJ2-7, the complete variable domain is GAGVSQSPRYKVTKRGQDVALRCDPISGHVSLYWYRQALGQGPEFLTYFNYEAQQDKSGLPNDRFSAERPEGSISTLTIQRTEQRDSAMYRCASSEQGGPTEQYFGPGTRLTVT.

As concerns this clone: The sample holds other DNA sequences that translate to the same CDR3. The CDR3 is CASSLGRGGQPQHF. CDR3 coding DNA: TGTGCCAGCAGTTTAGGCAGGGGAGGGCAGCCCCAGCATTTT. The chain combines TRBV28 with TRBJ1-5, with D maybe TRBD1 (6 bases). Between the trimmed V and J ends, which lost 2 bases and 7 bases, there was a span of 12 bases. Germline lookup yields CDR1 MDHEN and CDR2 SYDVKM. The CDR3 totals 14 residues.

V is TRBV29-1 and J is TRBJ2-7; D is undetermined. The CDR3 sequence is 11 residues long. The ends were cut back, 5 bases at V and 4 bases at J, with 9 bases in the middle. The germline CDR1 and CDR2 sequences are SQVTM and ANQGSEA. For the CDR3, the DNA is TGCAGCGTTTTGGGCCTTTACGAGCAGTACTTC. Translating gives CSVLGLYEQYF.

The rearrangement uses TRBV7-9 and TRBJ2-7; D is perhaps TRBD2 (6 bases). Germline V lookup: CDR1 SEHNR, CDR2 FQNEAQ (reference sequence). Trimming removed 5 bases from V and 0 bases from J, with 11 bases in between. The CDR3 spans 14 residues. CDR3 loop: CASSRGTGSYEQYF. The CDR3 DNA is TGTGCCAGCAGCCGCGGGACCGGCTCCTACGAGCAGTACTTC.

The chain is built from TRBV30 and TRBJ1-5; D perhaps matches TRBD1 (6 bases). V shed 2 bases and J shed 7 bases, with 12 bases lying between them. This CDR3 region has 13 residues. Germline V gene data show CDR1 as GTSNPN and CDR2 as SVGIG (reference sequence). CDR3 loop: CAWSYRDEQPQHF. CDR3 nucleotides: TGTGCCTGGAGTTACAGGGATGAACAGCCCCAGCATTTT.

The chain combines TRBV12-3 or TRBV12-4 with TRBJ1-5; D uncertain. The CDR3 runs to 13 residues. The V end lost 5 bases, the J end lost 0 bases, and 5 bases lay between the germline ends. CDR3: CASSPNSNQPQHF. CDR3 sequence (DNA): TGTGCCAGCAGTCCCAATAGCAATCAGCCCCAGCATTTT.

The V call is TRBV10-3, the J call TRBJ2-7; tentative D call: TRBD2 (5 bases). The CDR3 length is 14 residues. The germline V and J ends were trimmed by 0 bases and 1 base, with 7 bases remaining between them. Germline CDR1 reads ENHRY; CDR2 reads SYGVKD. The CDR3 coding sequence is TGTGCCATCAGTGAGTCTGGGGAGTCCTACGAGCAGTACTTC. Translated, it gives CAISESGESYEQYF.

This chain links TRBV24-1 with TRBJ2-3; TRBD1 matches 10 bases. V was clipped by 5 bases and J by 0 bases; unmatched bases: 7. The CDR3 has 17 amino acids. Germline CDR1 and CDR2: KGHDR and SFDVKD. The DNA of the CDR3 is TGTGCCACCAGTGTCCCCTGGGGACAGGGGAGCACAGATACGCAGTATTTT. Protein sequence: CATSVPWGQGSTDTQYF.

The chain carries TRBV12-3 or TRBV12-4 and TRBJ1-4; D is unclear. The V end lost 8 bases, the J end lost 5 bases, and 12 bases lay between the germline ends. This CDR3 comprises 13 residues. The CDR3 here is CASLRERNEKLFF. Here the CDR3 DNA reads TGTGCCAGCCTGAGGGAGAGGAATGAAAAACTGTTTTTT.

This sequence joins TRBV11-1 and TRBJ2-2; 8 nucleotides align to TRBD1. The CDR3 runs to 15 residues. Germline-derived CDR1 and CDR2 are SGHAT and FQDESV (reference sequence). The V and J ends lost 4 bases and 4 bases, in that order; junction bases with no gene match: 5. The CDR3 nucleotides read TGTGCCAGCAGCTCCCTCGACAGGGGCACCGGGGAGCTGTTTTTT. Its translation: CASSSLDRGTGELFF.

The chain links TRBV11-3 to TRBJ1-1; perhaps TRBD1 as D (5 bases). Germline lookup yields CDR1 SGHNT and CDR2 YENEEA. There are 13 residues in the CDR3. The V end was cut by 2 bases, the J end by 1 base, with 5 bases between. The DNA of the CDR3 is TGTGCCAGCAGCTTAACAGGGAACACTGAAGCTTTCTTT. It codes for CASSLTGNTEAFF.

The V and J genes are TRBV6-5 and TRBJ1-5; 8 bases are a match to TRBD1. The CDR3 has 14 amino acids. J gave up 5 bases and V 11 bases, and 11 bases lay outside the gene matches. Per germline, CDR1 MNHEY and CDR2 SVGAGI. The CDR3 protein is CACGARQGYQPQHF. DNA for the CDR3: TGTGCCTGTGGGGCCCGACAGGGGTATCAGCCCCAGCATTTT.

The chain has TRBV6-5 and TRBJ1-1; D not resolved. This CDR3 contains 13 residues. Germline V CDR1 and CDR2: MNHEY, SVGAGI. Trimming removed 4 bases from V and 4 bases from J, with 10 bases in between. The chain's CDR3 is CASSLVLSTEAFF. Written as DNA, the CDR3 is TGTGCCAGCAGTTTAGTATTGAGCACTGAAGCTTTCTTT.

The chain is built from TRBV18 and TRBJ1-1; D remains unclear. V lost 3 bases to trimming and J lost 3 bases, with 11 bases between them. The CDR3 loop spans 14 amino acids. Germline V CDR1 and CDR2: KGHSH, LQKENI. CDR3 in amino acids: CASSPSEMYTEAFF. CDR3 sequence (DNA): TGTGCCAGCTCACCCAGCGAAATGTACACTGAAGCTTTCTTT. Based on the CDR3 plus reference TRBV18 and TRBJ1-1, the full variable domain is NAGVMQNPRHLVRRRGQEARLRCSPMKGHSHVYWYRQLPEEGLKFMVYLQKENIIDESGMPKERFSAEFPKEGPSILRIQQVVRGDSAAYFCASSPSEMYTEAFFGQGTRLTVV.

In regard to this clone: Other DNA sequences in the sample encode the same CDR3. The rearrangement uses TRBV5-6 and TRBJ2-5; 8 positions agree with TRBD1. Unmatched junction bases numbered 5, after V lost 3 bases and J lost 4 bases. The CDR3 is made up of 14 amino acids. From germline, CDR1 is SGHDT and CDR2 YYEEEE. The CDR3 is CASSSQGGGETQYF. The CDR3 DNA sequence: TGTGCCAGCAGCTCACAGGGGGGAGGAGAGACCCAGTACTTC.

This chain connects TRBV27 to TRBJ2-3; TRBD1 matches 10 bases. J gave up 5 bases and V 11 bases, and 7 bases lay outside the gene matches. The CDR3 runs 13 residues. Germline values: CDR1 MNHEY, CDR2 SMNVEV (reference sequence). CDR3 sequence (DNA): TGTGCCTCAGGACAGGGGGTTGGAGATACGCAGTATTTT. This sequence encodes CASGQGVGDTQYF.

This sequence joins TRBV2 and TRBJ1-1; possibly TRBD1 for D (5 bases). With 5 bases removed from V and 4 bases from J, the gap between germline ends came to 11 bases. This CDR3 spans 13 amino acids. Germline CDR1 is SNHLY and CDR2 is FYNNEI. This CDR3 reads CASSFDRGTEAFF. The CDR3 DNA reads TGTGCCAGCAGTTTCGACAGAGGCACTGAAGCTTTCTTT.

DNA of the CDR3: TGTGCCTGGATTCGGCGGGGGCGAAACACCGGGGAGCTGTTTTTT. This encodes CAWIRRGRNTGELFF. J is TRBJ2-2 and V is TRBV30, with D perhaps TRBD2 (7 bases). The V end lost 4 bases, the J end lost 2 bases, and 14 bases lay between the germline ends. The CDR3 is 15 residues long. Germline V gene sequence: CDR1 GTSNPN, CDR2 SVGIG (reference sequence).